This TCR beta chain was found in a study of T cells after yellow fever vaccination. Study results and limitations: The bulk population could contribute abundant contaminating clonotypes to FACS-sorted repertoires. Clonotypes appearing in both CD4 and CD8 compartments existed, and their share was small. The secondary response peaked faster, at day 5 versus 15, but was weaker.

This clonotype was seen a handful of times. Germline CDR1 reads MNHEY; CDR2 reads SVGAGI. This CDR3 has 15 amino acids. Trimming removed 3 bases from V and 1 base from J, with 10 bases in between. A 5'RACE template-switching step, the method used to make TCR cDNA, added a universal primer site and UMIs. TCRdb called the 5' RACE reads again in MiXCR, with one record for every CDR3 protein. The table has fewer than 100,000 distinct CDR3 sequences, over 8% seen once; the top ten hold around a sixth. The chain combines TRBV6-5 with TRBJ1-5, with a weak D call TRBD1 (6 bases). The sample in question was CD8+ T cells not binding an NS4B(214-222) dextramer, sorted from PBMCs, obtained approximately 16 days after the first yellow fever vaccination. This TCR came from a man between 18 and 35 years old who received the YFV17D yellow fever vaccine. The CDR3 DNA reads as TGTGCCAGCAGTTATTCAGGGGCGAGCAATCAGCCCCAGCATTTT. Translation: CASSYSGASNQPQHF.